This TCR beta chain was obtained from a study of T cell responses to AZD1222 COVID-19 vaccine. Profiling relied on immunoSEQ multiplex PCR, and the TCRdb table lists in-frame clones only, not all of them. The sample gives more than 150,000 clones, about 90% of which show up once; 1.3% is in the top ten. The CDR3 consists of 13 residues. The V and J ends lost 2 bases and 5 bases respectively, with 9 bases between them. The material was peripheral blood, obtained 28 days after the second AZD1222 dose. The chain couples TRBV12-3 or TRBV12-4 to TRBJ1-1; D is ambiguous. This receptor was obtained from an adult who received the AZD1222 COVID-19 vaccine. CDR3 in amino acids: CASSLRESTEAFF. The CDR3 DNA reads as TGTGCCAGCAGTTTAAGGGAGAGTACTGAAGCTTTCTTT.